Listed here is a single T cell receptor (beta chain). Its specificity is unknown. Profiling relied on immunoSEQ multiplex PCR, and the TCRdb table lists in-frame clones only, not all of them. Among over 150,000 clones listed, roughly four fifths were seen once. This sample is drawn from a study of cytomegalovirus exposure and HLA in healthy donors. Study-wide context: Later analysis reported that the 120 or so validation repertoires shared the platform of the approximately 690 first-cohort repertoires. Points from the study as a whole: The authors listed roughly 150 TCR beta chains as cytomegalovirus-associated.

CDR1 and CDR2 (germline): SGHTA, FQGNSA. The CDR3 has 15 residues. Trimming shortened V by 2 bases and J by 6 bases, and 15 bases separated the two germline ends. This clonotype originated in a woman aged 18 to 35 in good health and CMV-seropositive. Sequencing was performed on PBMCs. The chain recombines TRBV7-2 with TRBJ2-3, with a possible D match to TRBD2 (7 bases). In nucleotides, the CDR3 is TGTGCCAGCAGCTTATTCGCGGGGGCTGCGGATACGCAGTATTTT. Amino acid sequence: CASSLFAGAADTQYF.